The 7 T cell receptor beta chains in this list originate from one sample, sequenced in a study of blood T cells in healthy people across ages. The authors ran a second PCR of 7 to 11 cycles using a sample-barcoded 5' primer and a J-beta primer mix. TCRdb reprocessed the 5' RACE reads via MiXCR and lists one record per CDR3 protein. Among some 320,000 distinct CDR3 sequences, roughly 26% were seen once, and the ten largest hold roughly 30%. Sample: blood. All receptors come from a woman in her seventies in good health.

The rearrangement uses TRBV12-3 or TRBV12-4 and TRBJ1-6; D is unresolved. The CDR3 covers 15 residues. The germline V and J ends were trimmed by 8 bases and 0 bases, with 11 bases remaining between them. CDR3 in amino acids: CASAPASSYNSPLHF. The CDR3 DNA reads as TGTGCCAGCGCTCCGGCCTCCTCCTATAATTCACCCCTCCACTTT.

V and J are TRBV6-1 and TRBJ2-2; D is perhaps TRBD1 or TRBD2 (6 bases each). Trimming took off 8 bases at V and 5 bases at J, with 18 bases between the two ends. The length of the CDR3 is 15 residues. The germline CDR1 and CDR2 sequences are MNHNS and SASEGT. The CDR3 protein is CASGRLGGRTGELFF. For the CDR3, the DNA is TGTGCCAGCGGACGGCTTGGGGGGCGTACCGGGGAGCTGTTTTTT.

This clonotype was found many times. The V and J genes are TRBV7-2 and TRBJ2-3; no reliable D call. Germline CDR1 SGHTA, CDR2 FQGNSA. The CDR3 totals 13 residues. V shed 1 base and J shed 5 bases, with 7 bases lying between them. The CDR3 here is CASSLGYEDTQYF. The CDR3, as DNA: TGTGCCAGCAGCTTAGGGTACGAAGATACGCAGTATTTT.

The chain is built from TRBV9 and TRBJ2-7, with D tentatively TRBD1 (6 bases). The ends were cut back, 1 base at V and 4 bases at J, with 15 bases in the middle. Germline V CDR1 and CDR2: SGDLS, YYNGEE. This CDR3 comprises 15 residues. The CDR3 sequence: CASSVFEDRSYEQYF. CDR3 DNA: TGTGCCAGCAGCGTATTCGAGGACAGATCTTACGAGCAGTACTTC.

This clonotype was counted a single time. The gene calls are TRBV28 and TRBJ2-5; no reliable D call. Germline V gene lookup returns CDR1 MDHEN and CDR2 SYDVKM. The V and J ends lost 1 base and 0 bases respectively, with 12 bases between them. The CDR3 consists of 16 residues. CDR3 nucleotides: TGTGCCAGCAGTTTATCCATTTTTGCGTACCAAGAGACCCAGTACTTC. Translated, it gives CASSLSIFAYQETQYF.

With regard to this clonotype: One end of the junction varies from germline; a read error may be responsible. The genes are TRBV5-1 and TRBJ2-1, with a weak D call TRBD1 (6 bases). The CDR3 is 15 residues long. Germline-derived CDR1 and CDR2 are SGHRS and YFSETQ. The DNA for the CDR3 is TGCGCCAGCAGCCGCCCAGGGGCGACCTACGATGAGCAGTTCTTC. As protein: CASSRPGATYDEQFF.

This clonotype came up a few times. The chain couples TRBV27 to TRBJ2-3; D is uncertain. Germline V lookup: CDR1 MNHEY, CDR2 SMNVEV (reference sequence). The V end lost 1 base, the J end lost 2 bases, and 7 bases lay between the germline ends. The CDR3 extends over 14 amino acids. DNA for the CDR3: TGTGCCAGCAGTTTATACCCTTCCACAGATACGCAGTATTTT. Protein product: CASSLYPSTDTQYF.